Each of the 2 T cell receptor beta chains below was sequenced from the same sample in a study of cytomegalovirus exposure and HLA in healthy donors. PCR amplification relied on 60 Vbeta primers (plus 13 Jbeta primers). Profiling relied on immunoSEQ multiplex PCR, and the TCRdb table lists in-frame clones only, not all of them. Among some 110,000 clones listed, around 86% were seen once. Sequenced sample: PBMCs. All receptors derive from a man between 25 and 39 years old in good health and CMV-seropositive.

This clone has only one observation. V is TRBV4-1 and J is TRBJ2-7; 8 nucleotides match TRBD1. The length of the CDR3 is 15 residues. Losses at the gene ends were 4 bases for V and 0 bases for J; bases not matched to a gene: 5. In germline, CDR1 is MGHRA, CDR2 YSYEKL. The CDR3 here is CASSRLGQGSYEQYF. The CDR3 DNA reads TGCGCCAGCAGCCGATTAGGACAGGGCTCCTACGAGCAGTACTTC.

The chain joins TRBV9 to TRBJ2-2, with unresolved D. The germline V and J ends were trimmed by 4 bases and 7 bases, with 23 bases remaining between them. From germline, CDR1 is SGDLS and CDR2 YYNGEE. The CDR3 spans 17 residues. Here the CDR3 reads CASSPPVGPGLGGELFF. The CDR3 DNA is TGTGCCAGCAGCCCCCCAGTGGGCCCCGGTTTAGGCGGGGAGCTGTTTTTT.